Included here is one T cell receptor (beta chain) sequence, with context. The sample comes from a study of technical replicates of blood from four donors. The protocol was immunoSEQ multiplex PCR, while the TCRdb copy is restricted to in-frame clones and leaves out a portion. In the table there are under 85,000 clones, 95% to 98% of which are singletons. Sample: T cells isolated from PBMCs. The source is a human donor in good health.

CDR3 nucleotide sequence: TGTGCCAGCAGTTACAAGGGGGAAGAGACCCAGTACTTC. Translated, it gives CASSYKGEETQYF. This chain links TRBV6-6 with TRBJ2-5; TRBD1 might be the D (6 bases). V shed 2 bases and J shed 3 bases, with 7 bases lying between them. CDR1 and CDR2 from the germline V gene are MNHNY and SVGAGI (reference sequence). The CDR3 is 13 residues long.